This T cell receptor (beta chain) was captured in a study of blood T cell repertoires in COVID-19. CDR3 size: 16 residues. Germline V gene sequence: CDR1 LNHDA, CDR2 SQIVND (reference sequence). V was pared by 6 bases and J by 5 bases, with 9 bases of the junction left unmatched. Seattle-derived patients entered the study during active infection and were followed longitudinally. In the authors' methods: Reference gene primer amplification gave estimated nucleated cell counts. Clones were read by immunoSEQ multiplex PCR, and TCRdb kept only the in-frame ones, dropping some. That table furnishes V, J and clone size, whereas the DNA furnished D and trimming. The sample holds roughly 400,000 clones, around 87% seen once.

The chain uses TRBV19 and TRBJ2-2; 10 nucleotides agree with TRBD1. The sequence was collected from an older woman with COVID-19, enrolled during active disease. Specimen: peripheral blood. For the CDR3, the DNA is TGTGCCAGTAGGGGCTTGAGACAGGGGGCTACCGGGGAGCTGTTTTTT. Encoded protein: CASRGLRQGATGELFF. Supplemented by reference TRBV19 and TRBJ2-2, the full variable domain reads DGGITQSPKYLFRKEGQNVTLSCEQNLNHDAMYWYRQDPGQGLRLIYYSQIVNDFQKGDIAEGYSVSREKKESFPLTVTSAQKNPTAFYLCASRGLRQGATGELFFGEGSRLTVL.